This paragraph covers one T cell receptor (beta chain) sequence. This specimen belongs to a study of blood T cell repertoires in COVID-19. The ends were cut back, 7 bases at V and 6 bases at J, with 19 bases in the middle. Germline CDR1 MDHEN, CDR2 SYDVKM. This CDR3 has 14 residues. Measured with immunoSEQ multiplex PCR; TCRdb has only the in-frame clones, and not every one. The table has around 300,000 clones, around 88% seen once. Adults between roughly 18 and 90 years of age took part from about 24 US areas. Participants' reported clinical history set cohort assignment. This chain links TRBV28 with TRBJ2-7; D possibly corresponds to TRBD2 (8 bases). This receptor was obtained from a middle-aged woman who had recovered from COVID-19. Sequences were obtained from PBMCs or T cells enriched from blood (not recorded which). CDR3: CASTSGGTVREQYF. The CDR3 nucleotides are TGTGCCAGCACCTCGGGGGGGACAGTGCGCGAGCAGTACTTC.